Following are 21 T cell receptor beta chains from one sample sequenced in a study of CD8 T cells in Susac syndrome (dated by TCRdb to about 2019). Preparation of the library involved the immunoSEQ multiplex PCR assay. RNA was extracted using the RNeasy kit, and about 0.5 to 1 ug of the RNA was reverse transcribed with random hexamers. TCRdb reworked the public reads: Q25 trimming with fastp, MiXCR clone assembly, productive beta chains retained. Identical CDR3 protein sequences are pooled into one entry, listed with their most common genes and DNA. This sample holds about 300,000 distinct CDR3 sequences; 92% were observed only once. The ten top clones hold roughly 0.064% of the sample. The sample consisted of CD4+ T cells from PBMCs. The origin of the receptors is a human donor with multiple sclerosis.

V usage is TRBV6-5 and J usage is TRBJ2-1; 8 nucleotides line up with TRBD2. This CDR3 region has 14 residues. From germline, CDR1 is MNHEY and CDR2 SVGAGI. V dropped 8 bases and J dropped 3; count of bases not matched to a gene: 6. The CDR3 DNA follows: TGTGCCAGCGGCCAGGGACTAGACTACAATGAGCAGTTCTTC. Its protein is CASGQGLDYNEQFF.

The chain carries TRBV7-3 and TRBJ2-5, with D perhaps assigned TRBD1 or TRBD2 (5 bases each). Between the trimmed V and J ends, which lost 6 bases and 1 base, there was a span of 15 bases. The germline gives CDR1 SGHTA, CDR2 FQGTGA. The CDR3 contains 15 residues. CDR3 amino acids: CASRARGSTQETQYF. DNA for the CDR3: TGTGCCAGCAGGGCCCGGGGCAGCACCCAAGAGACCCAGTACTTC.

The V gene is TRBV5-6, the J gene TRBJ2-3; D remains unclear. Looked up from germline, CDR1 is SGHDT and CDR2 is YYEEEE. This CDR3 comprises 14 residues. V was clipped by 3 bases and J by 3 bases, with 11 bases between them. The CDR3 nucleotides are TGTGCCAGCAGCTCGGCAATTTCTACAGATACGCAGTATTTT. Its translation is CASSSAISTDTQYF.

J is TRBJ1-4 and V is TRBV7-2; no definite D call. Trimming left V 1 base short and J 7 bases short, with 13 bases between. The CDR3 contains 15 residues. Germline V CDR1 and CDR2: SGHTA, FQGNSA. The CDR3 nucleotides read TGTGCCAGCAGCTTAGAATCTCGCAGAGGTGAAAAACTGTTTTTT. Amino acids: CASSLESRRGEKLFF.

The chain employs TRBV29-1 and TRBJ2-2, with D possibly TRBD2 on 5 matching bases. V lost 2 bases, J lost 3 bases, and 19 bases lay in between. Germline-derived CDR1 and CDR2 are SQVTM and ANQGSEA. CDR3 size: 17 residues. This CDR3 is CSVERGLAQVDTGELFF. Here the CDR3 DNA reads TGCAGCGTTGAACGAGGGCTAGCCCAGGTGGACACCGGGGAGCTGTTTTTT.

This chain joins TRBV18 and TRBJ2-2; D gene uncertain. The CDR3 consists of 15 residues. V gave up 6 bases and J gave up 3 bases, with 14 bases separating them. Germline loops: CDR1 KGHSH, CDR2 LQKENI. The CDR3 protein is CASSGTLADTGELFF. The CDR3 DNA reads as TGTGCCAGCTCTGGTACCCTGGCGGACACCGGGGAGCTGTTTTTT.

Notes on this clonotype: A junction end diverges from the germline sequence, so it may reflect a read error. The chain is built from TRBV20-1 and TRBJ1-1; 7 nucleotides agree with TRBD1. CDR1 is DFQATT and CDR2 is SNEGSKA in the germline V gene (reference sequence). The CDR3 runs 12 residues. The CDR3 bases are TGCAGTCCTAGGGGGCCTGGGACTGAAGCTTTCTTT. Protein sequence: CSPRGPGTEAFF.

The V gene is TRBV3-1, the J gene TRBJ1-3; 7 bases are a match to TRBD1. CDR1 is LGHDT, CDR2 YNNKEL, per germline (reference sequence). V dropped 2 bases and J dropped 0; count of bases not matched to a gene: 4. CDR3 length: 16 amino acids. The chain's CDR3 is CASSQPGGNSGNTIYF. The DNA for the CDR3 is TGTGCCAGCAGCCAACCAGGGGGGAACTCTGGAAACACCATATATTTT.

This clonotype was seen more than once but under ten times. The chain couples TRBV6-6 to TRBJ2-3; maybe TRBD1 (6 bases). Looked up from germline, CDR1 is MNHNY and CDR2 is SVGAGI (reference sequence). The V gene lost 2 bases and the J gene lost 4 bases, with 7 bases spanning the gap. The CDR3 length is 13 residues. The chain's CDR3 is CASSYRTADTQYF. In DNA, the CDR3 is TGTGCCAGCAGTTACCGGACAGCAGATACGCAGTATTTT.

CDR3 residues: CASSLSGRGFEQFF. The CDR3 DNA is TGTGCCAGCAGCTTAAGTGGGCGGGGTTTTGAGCAGTTCTTC. This chain links TRBV7-3 with TRBJ2-1; maybe TRBD2 (6 bases). Germline-derived CDR1 and CDR2 are SGHTA and FQGTGA. This CDR3 comprises 14 residues. The V end was cut by 1 base, the J end by 9 bases, with 13 bases between.

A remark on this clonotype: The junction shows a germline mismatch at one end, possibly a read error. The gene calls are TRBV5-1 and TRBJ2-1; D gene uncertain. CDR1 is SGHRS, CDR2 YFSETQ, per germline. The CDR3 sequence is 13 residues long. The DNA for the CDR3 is TGTGCCAGCAGCCTTTCCTCCTACAATGAGCAGTTCTTC. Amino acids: CASSLSSYNEQFF.

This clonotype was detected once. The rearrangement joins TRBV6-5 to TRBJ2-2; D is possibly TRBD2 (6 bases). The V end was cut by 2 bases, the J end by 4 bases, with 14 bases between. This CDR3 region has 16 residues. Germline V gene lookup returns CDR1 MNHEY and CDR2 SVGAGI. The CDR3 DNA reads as TGTGCCAGCAGTTACACCGGAGGGCGAGGCACCGGGGAGCTGTTTTTT. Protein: CASSYTGGRGTGELFF.

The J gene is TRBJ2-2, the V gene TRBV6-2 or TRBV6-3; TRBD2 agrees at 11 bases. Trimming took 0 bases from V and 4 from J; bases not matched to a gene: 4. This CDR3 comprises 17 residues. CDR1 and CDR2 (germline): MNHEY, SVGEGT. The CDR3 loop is CASSYSSGRVRTGELFF. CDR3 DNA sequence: TGTGCCAGCAGTTACTCTAGCGGGAGGGTTCGCACCGGGGAGCTGTTTTTT.

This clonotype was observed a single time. CDR3 DNA: TGTGCCATCAGCGGTCGTCCAGGACTAGCGGGAGGGCCCTATTCCACAGATACGCAGTATTTT. Its protein is CAISGRPGLAGGPYSTDTQYF. The chain joins TRBV10-3 to TRBJ2-3, with 15 bases fitting TRBD2. There are 21 residues in the CDR3. The V and J ends lost 6 bases and 2 bases, in that order; junction bases with no gene match: 18. From germline, CDR1 is ENHRY and CDR2 SYGVKD.

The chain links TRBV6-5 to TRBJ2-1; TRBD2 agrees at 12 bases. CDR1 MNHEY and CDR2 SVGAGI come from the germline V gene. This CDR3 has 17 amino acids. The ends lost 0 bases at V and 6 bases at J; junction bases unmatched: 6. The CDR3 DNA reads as TGTGCCAGCAGTTACTCGAAGACTAGCGGGAGTGGCAATGAGCAGTTCTTC. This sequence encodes CASSYSKTSGSGNEQFF.

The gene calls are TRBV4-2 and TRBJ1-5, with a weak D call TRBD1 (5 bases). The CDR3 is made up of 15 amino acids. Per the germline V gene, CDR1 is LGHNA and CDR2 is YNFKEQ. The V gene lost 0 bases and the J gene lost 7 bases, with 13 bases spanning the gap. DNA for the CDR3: TGTGCCAGCAGCCAAGACTCGGGGACGGGCCAGCCCCAGCATTTT. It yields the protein CASSQDSGTGQPQHF.

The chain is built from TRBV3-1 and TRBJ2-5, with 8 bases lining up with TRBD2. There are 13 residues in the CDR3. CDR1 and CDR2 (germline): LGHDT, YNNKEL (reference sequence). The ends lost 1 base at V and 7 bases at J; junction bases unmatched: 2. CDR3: CASSQGGLATQYF. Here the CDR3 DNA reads TGTGCCAGCAGCCAAGGTGGACTAGCGACCCAGTACTTC.

The CDR3 sequence is CASSEASGGYNEQFF. The CDR3 nucleotides read TGTGCCAGCTCAGAGGCTAGCGGGGGATACAATGAGCAGTTCTTC. The chain has TRBV18 and TRBJ2-1; 10 nucleotides align to TRBD2. The V segment lost 5 bases and the J segment 4 bases; nucleotides outside the gene matches: 5. The CDR3 has 15 residues. The germline V gene encodes CDR1 KGHSH and CDR2 LQKENI.

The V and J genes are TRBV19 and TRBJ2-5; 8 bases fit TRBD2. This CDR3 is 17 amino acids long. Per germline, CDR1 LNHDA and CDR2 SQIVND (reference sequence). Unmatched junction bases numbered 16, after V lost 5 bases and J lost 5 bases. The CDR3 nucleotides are TGTGCCAGTAGTTTCGTCATATCGGGAGGGCCCTCGGAGACCCAGTACTTC. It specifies CASSFVISGGPSETQYF.

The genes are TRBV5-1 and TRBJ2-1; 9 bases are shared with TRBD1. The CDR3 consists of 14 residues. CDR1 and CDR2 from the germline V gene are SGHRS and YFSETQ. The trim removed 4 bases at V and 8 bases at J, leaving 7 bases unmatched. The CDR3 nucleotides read TGCGCCAGCAGCATGAGGACAGGGGCCGATGAGCAGTTCTTC. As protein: CASSMRTGADEQFF.

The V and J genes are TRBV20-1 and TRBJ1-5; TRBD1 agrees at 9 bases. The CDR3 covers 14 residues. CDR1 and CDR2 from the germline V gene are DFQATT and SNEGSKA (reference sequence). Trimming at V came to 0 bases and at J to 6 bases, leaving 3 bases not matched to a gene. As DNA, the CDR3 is TGCAGTGCTAGAGATGAACAGGGGGCTCAGCCCCAGCATTTT. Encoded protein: CSARDEQGAQPQHF.